This T cell receptor (beta chain) came from a study of OX40 agonist ivuxolimab in advanced cancers. About the research overall: Among those enrolled, mean age was 60 years (range roughly 23 to 90) and about 79% were male.

The CDR3 is 15 residues long. Germline values: CDR1 SEHNR, CDR2 FQNEAQ (reference sequence). J gave up 5 bases and V 5 bases, and 9 bases lay outside the gene matches. Study-wide results and limits: Compared with CD4+, CD8+ T cells on average had more expanded clones. Researchers did not establish what antigens the expanded peripheral T cells target.

Repertoires were generated with immunoSEQ multiplex PCR, while TCRdb's copy carries only in-frame clones and drops some. In the table there are around 80,000 clones, around 85% of which are singletons. This clone turned up a few times. Its antigen is unidentified. Sequencing was performed on CD4+ or CD8+ T cells sorted from blood, taken in a trial of the OX40 agonist ivuxolimab. This TCR was sampled from an adult with an advanced solid tumor such as melanoma, head and neck, liver or kidney cancer. The chain employs TRBV7-9 and TRBJ1-1, with TRBD1 matching over 9 bases. The CDR3 reads CASSTQGQGRTEAFF. The CDR3 DNA reads TGTGCCAGCAGCACACAGGGACAGGGTCGAACTGAAGCTTTCTTT.